Listed below are T cell receptor beta chains from one sample, sequenced in a study of blood T cell repertoires in COVID-19. Generated by immunoSEQ multiplex PCR, the TCRdb table keeps only in-frame clones and is missing some. The sample holds roughly 180,000 clones; 75% to 85% are singletons and the top ten take more than 9.5%. Material: peripheral blood. Source of these receptors: a middle-aged woman with COVID-19, enrolled during active disease. Both conserved end residues are part of each CDR3. The D gene is left open where the match is weak. The listing skips clone size in some rows; elsewhere it reads once, few, many or a size class.

TRBJ2-2,NA,NA,TRBV12-3/TRBV12-4,TGTGCCAGCAGTTTCGCAGGGCCCGGGGAGCTGTTTTTT,CASSFAGPGELFF
TRBJ1-1,NA,TRBD1,TRBV27,TGTGCCAGCAGGGATGGACAGGGACCCAACACTGAAGCTTTCTTT,CASRDGQGPNTEAFF
TRBJ2-1,NA,TRBD2,TRBV10-3,TGTGCCATCAGAGCACTTACCGGGAGGGCCGGTGAGCAGTTCTTC,CAIRALTGRAGEQFF
TRBJ1-1,NA,NA,TRBV13,TGTGCCAGCAGCTTAGGCCTTCACGGGGGCCGGGGGGACACTGAAGCTTTCTTT,CASSLGLHGGRGDTEAFF
TRBJ1-5,NA,NA,TRBV13,TGTGCCAGCAGCTTGATGGGGGAGGGCAATCAGCCCCAGCATTTT,CASSLMGEGNQPQHF
TRBJ2-7,NA,NA,TRBV28,TGTGCCAGCGGGCCCACCCAGGGCGGTAGCTACGAGCAGTACTTC,CASGPTQGGSYEQYF
TRBJ2-7,NA,NA,TRBV7-8,TGTGCCAGCAGCTTAGTTCTAGTCAGGGGTCCCGAGACAGACTCCTACGAGCAGTACTTC,CASSLVLVRGPETDSYEQYF
TRBJ1-2,once,TRBD1,TRBV30,TGTGCCTGGAGTCCCCTACAGGGGGGAGCGACCGGCTACACCTTC,CAWSPLQGGATGYTF
TRBJ1-2,once,NA,TRBV27,TGTGCCAGTCGGATGAACCCAGGGTCCCCCACCTTC,CASRMNPGSPTF
TRBJ2-1,few,NA,TRBV27,TGTGCCAGCAGTTTGGGTCGGGGCAATGAGCAGTTCTTC,CASSLGRGNEQFF
TRBJ2-2,NA,NA,TRBV2,TGTGCCAGCTACGGGAGAGCGAACACCGGGGAGCTGTTTTTT,CASYGRANTGELFF